Shown below are 28 T cell receptor beta chains from a single sample sequenced in a study of cytomegalovirus exposure and HLA in healthy donors. A multiplex PCR was run with 60 Vbeta primers and 13 Jbeta primers. Clones were read by immunoSEQ multiplex PCR, and TCRdb kept only the in-frame ones, dropping some. The repertoire holds roughly 100,000 clones, roughly 85% seen once, with around 2.6% in the top ten. The sample was PBMCs. The source of these receptors is a man aged 35 to 55 in good health and CMV-seronegative.

V and J are TRBV29-1 and TRBJ2-7; D unclear. Germline V gene lookup returns CDR1 SQVTM and CDR2 ANQGSEA. V gave up 3 bases and J gave up 2 bases, with 14 bases separating them. The CDR3 contains 14 residues. The CDR3, as DNA: TGCAGCGTTGATTCGGCCAGCGAACCCTACGAGCAGTACTTC. Protein: CSVDSASEPYEQYF.

Concerning this clone itself: The identical CDR3 is also encoded by other nucleotide sequences in the sample. The chain couples TRBV7-9 to TRBJ1-2; 9 bases line up with TRBD1. V lost 9 bases to trimming and J lost 7 bases; unmatched junction nucleotides: 12. Germline loops: CDR1 SEHNR, CDR2 FQNEAQ (reference sequence). The CDR3 sequence is 14 residues long. The CDR3 protein is CASSEAGQGLGYTF. The CDR3 nucleotides read TGTGCCAGTAGCGAAGCCGGACAGGGGCTTGGCTACACCTTC.

This clone was counted only a few times. The chain has TRBV4-1 and TRBJ1-4, with TRBD1 identical over 8 bases. This CDR3 has 15 amino acids. Germline V gene data show CDR1 as MGHRA and CDR2 as YSYEKL. V shed 5 bases and J 8 bases; nucleotides not matched to a gene: 10. The CDR3 here is CASSFGQGEGEKLFF. Written as DNA, the CDR3 is TGCGCCAGCAGCTTTGGACAGGGAGAGGGCGAAAAACTGTTTTTT.

This clone was observed once. The V gene is TRBV5-1, the J gene TRBJ1-2; D is unclear. This CDR3 has 16 residues. Per germline, CDR1 SGHRS and CDR2 YFSETQ. The V gene lost 0 bases and the J gene lost 4 bases, with 16 bases spanning the gap. CDR3 sequence: CASSLVVGGSGYGYTF. CDR3 nucleotides: TGCGCCAGCAGCTTGGTGGTTGGAGGGTCGGGCTATGGCTACACCTTC.

This clone was recorded only once. The chain combines TRBV6-5 with TRBJ2-7, with D perhaps matching TRBD1 (6 bases). The germline gives CDR1 MNHEY, CDR2 SVGAGI. This CDR3 is 13 amino acids long. V lost 6 bases, J lost 2 bases, and 11 bases lay in between. DNA of the CDR3: TGTGCCAGCAGAACGGACAGACCCTACGAGCAGTACTTC. Its translation: CASRTDRPYEQYF.

This clone was picked up one time. The genes are TRBV6-5 and TRBJ1-2, with a tentative D call TRBD1 (5 bases). The CDR3 length is 14 residues. Trimming shortened V by 2 bases and J by 4 bases, and 11 bases separated the two germline ends. Per germline, CDR1 MNHEY and CDR2 SVGAGI. CDR3 DNA sequence: TGTGCCAGCAGTTACGGCGGCCAGGGCTATGGCTACACCTTC. Translation: CASSYGGQGYGYTF.

The genes are TRBV6-5 and TRBJ2-7; possibly TRBD1 for D (7 bases). This CDR3 is built from 15 residues. Looked up from germline, CDR1 is MNHEY and CDR2 is SVGAGI. The V end was cut by 4 bases, the J end by 3 bases, with 16 bases between. This CDR3 is CASSSYRGGLYEQYF. In DNA form, the CDR3 reads TGTGCCAGCAGTTCCTACAGGGGAGGACTCTACGAGCAGTACTTC.

This rearrangement joins TRBV6-1 to TRBJ1-2; maybe TRBD1 (5 bases). The germline CDR1 and CDR2 sequences are MNHNS and SASEGT. V lost 6 bases, J lost 4 bases, and 18 bases lay in between. The CDR3 runs 15 residues. The DNA of the CDR3 is TGTGCCAGCAGCCCGGGACTCTCGAAAGGCTATGGCTACACCTTC. Amino acid sequence: CASSPGLSKGYGYTF.

This rearrangement joins TRBV6-6 to TRBJ1-5; weak D call: TRBD1 (5 bases). The germline gives CDR1 MNHNY, CDR2 SVGAGI (reference sequence). V shed 2 bases and J shed 7 bases, with 9 bases lying between them. The length of the CDR3 is 13 residues. CDR3 amino acids: CASSYRGWQPQHF. The CDR3 DNA sequence: TGTGCCAGCAGTTACAGGGGTTGGCAGCCCCAGCATTTT.

The gene calls are TRBV4-3 and TRBJ1-6, with D perhaps TRBD1 (6 bases). This CDR3 spans 15 amino acids. The V gene's germline CDR1 is LGHNA and CDR2 YSLEER. The V and J ends lost 0 bases and 6 bases respectively, with 9 bases between them. The CDR3 reads CASSQENRVNSPLHF. CDR3 nucleotides: TGCGCCAGCAGCCAAGAGAACAGGGTTAATTCACCCCTCCACTTT.

The rearrangement uses TRBV19 and TRBJ1-2, with no clear D. Germline V gene data show CDR1 as LNHDA and CDR2 as SQIVND (reference sequence). The length of the CDR3 is 13 residues. The V end was cut by 10 bases, the J end by 3 bases, with 15 bases between. CDR3 amino acids: CATAMGKDYGYTF. The CDR3 coding sequence is TGTGCCACTGCGATGGGCAAAGACTATGGCTACACCTTC.

This sequence joins TRBV7-3 and TRBJ2-3; 10 positions agree with TRBD1. V shed 4 bases and J 1 base; nucleotides not matched to a gene: 5. CDR3 length: 16 amino acids. Per the germline V gene, CDR1 is SGHTA and CDR2 is FQGTGA. CDR3 nucleotide sequence: TGTGCCAGCAGCTCATTCGGACAGGGGGGCACAGATACGCAGTATTTT. It encodes CASSSFGQGGTDTQYF.

The V call is TRBV11-3, the J call TRBJ1-6; 8 nucleotides agree with TRBD1. The germline CDR1 and CDR2 sequences are SGHNT and YENEEA. V lost 1 base and J lost 5; bases outside the gene matches: 7. The CDR3 is 17 residues long. The CDR3 bases are TGTGCCAGCAGCTTAGCAAGACAGGGGAAAGATAATTCACCCCTCCACTTT. It specifies CASSLARQGKDNSPLHF.

The V and J genes are TRBV5-8 and TRBJ1-1, with D perhaps matching TRBD1 (5 bases). Deletions cut 6 bases from V and 1 base from J, with 19 bases between. The CDR3 sequence is 16 residues long. CDR1 SGHTS and CDR2 YDEGEE come from the germline V gene. The chain's CDR3 is CASTRGLTLENTEAFF. CDR3 nucleotide sequence: TGTGCCAGCACCCGGGGGTTGACGCTGGAGAACACTGAAGCTTTCTTT.

The chain is built from TRBV27 and TRBJ2-3; 8 nucleotides line up with TRBD2. The CDR3 sequence is 17 residues long. Looked up from germline, CDR1 is MNHEY and CDR2 is SMNVEV (reference sequence). Germline trimming cut 4 bases from V and 0 bases from J; bases unmatched to any gene: 9. The CDR3 DNA is TGTGCCAGCAGTTCCTCCGGGACTAGTGTTAGCACAGATACGCAGTATTTT. This sequence encodes CASSSSGTSVSTDTQYF.

The gene calls are TRBV9 and TRBJ2-7, with D maybe TRBD1 (5 bases). Germline V gene lookup returns CDR1 SGDLS and CDR2 YYNGEE. V was clipped by 3 bases and J by 2 bases, with 15 bases between them. CDR3 size: 15 residues. The DNA of the CDR3 is TGTGCCAGCAGCGCAGGTCCAGGGATACCCTACGAGCAGTACTTC. Translation: CASSAGPGIPYEQYF.

The chain has TRBV28 and TRBJ1-2; D might be TRBD1 (6 bases). Trimming cost V 7 bases and J 6 bases, with 24 bases left between them. This CDR3 comprises 16 residues. Germline V lookup: CDR1 MDHEN, CDR2 SYDVKM. The CDR3 region is CASISPTGWDDNGYTF. CDR3 bases: TGTGCCAGCATTTCCCCCACAGGGTGGGATGATAATGGCTACACCTTC.

The V and J genes are TRBV18 and TRBJ2-2; the D gene is possibly TRBD2 (5 bases). Trimming left V 3 bases short and J 4 bases short, with 15 bases between. Germline-derived CDR1 and CDR2 are KGHSH and LQKENI. This CDR3 has 16 amino acids. The CDR3 sequence: CASSPADSLLTGELFF. CDR3 DNA sequence: TGTGCCAGCTCACCGGCGGACTCACTCCTCACCGGGGAGCTGTTTTTT.

The chain joins TRBV23-1 to TRBJ2-1; 8 bases are a match to TRBD1. TRBV23-1 is sorted into the ORF group, with uncertain function. V lost 7 bases to trimming and J lost 0 bases; unmatched junction nucleotides: 14. This CDR3 has 18 amino acids. The CDR3 spells CASMGQDKGKSSYNEQFF. Here the CDR3 DNA reads TGCGCCAGCATGGGACAGGACAAAGGGAAGAGCTCCTACAATGAGCAGTTCTTC.

This sequence joins TRBV5-4 and TRBJ1-2, with 10 positions matching TRBD1. V dropped 2 bases and J dropped 6; count of bases not matched to a gene: 13. Germline V CDR1 and CDR2: SGHNT, YYREEE (reference sequence). The CDR3 covers 17 residues. This chain's CDR3 is CASSLLSFRQGADGYTF. The CDR3 bases are TGTGCCAGCAGCTTATTGAGTTTTCGACAGGGGGCTGATGGCTACACCTTC.

CDR3 residues: CASSLTGTANTEAFF. CDR3 nucleotides: TGCGCCAGCAGCTTGACCGGGACAGCAAACACTGAAGCTTTCTTT. This chain joins TRBV5-1 and TRBJ1-1; 7 bases agree with TRBD1. This CDR3 spans 15 amino acids. The V segment lost 1 base and the J segment 2 bases; nucleotides outside the gene matches: 5. Germline loops: CDR1 SGHRS, CDR2 YFSETQ.

The chain couples TRBV6-6 to TRBJ1-5; 8 positions match TRBD1. V lost 0 bases to trimming and J lost 2 bases; unmatched junction nucleotides: 3. From germline, CDR1 is MNHNY and CDR2 SVGAGI (reference sequence). The CDR3 has 16 residues. This CDR3 reads CASSYSLTGGNQPQHF. The CDR3 DNA follows: TGTGCCAGCAGTTACTCATTGACAGGGGGCAATCAGCCCCAGCATTTT.

The chain employs TRBV5-1 and TRBJ2-7, with TRBD1 matching over 7 bases. The CDR3 sequence is 14 residues long. The ends lost 4 bases at V and 1 base at J; junction bases unmatched: 5. Looked up from germline, CDR1 is SGHRS and CDR2 is YFSETQ. CDR3 bases: TGCGCCAGCAGCACGCACAGGGGTTCCTACGAGCAGTACTTC. This gives the protein CASSTHRGSYEQYF.

The chain recombines TRBV19 with TRBJ1-4; 9 bases match TRBD1. Germline-derived CDR1 and CDR2 are LNHDA and SQIVND (reference sequence). With V trimmed by 5 bases and J by 8 bases, 12 bases remained unmatched. The CDR3 has 16 residues. The CDR3 loop reads CASSPERDRDGEKLFF. CDR3 DNA sequence: TGTGCCAGTAGTCCCGAGCGGGACAGGGATGGGGAAAAACTGTTTTTT. Variable domain in full (rest from reference TRBV19 and TRBJ1-4): DGGITQSPKYLFRKEGQNVTLSCEQNLNHDAMYWYRQDPGQGLRLIYYSQIVNDFQKGDIAEGYSVSREKKESFPLTVTSAQKNPTAFYLCASSPERDRDGEKLFFGSGTQLSVL.

V is TRBV29-1 and J is TRBJ1-4, with TRBD1 matching over 8 bases. Unmatched junction bases numbered 8, after V lost 5 bases and J lost 6 bases. The V gene's germline CDR1 is SQVTM and CDR2 ANQGSEA. This CDR3 spans 14 amino acids. CDR3 residues: CSVLGVQGDEKLFF. In DNA form, the CDR3 reads TGCAGCGTTCTCGGTGTACAGGGGGATGAAAAACTGTTTTTT.

As concerns this clone: The germline gene is not matched at one end of the junction; a read error may be the cause. The chain recombines TRBV7-9 with TRBJ1-4; TRBD1 agrees at 8 bases. The CDR3 has 17 amino acids. The germline V gene encodes CDR1 SEHNR and CDR2 FQNEAQ (reference sequence). The CDR3 nucleotides are TGTTCCAGCATCCTTACTTCCGGGACAGGCTTTAATGAAAAACTGTTTTTT. Amino acid sequence: CSSILTSGTGFNEKLFF.

The chain joins TRBV5-1 to TRBJ1-1, with D possibly being TRBD1 (5 bases). The CDR3 is made up of 14 amino acids. The V and J ends lost 0 bases and 5 bases respectively, with 11 bases between them. Germline loops: CDR1 SGHRS, CDR2 YFSETQ. The CDR3 DNA reads TGCGCCAGCAGCTTGGCGGGGGGAGGTACTGAAGCTTTCTTT. It encodes CASSLAGGGTEAFF.

As to this clone: Its ends do not fully match the called genes, so a read error is possible. V usage is TRBV7-9 and J usage is TRBJ1-6; D remains unclear. The CDR3 is 18 residues long. CDR1 is SEHNR, CDR2 FQNEAQ, per germline (reference sequence). CDR3 sequence: CSSSLGGGRLPYNSPLHF. In DNA form, the CDR3 reads TGTTCCAGCAGCTTAGGAGGCGGAAGGTTGCCCTATAATTCACCCCTCCACTTT. Drawing the rest from reference TRBV7-9 and TRBJ1-6, the complete variable domain is DTGVSQNPRHKITKRGQNVTFRCDPISEHNRLYWYRQTLGQGPEFLTYFQNEAQLEKSRLLSDRFSAERPKGSFSTLEIQRTEQGDSAMYLCSSSLGGGRLPYNSPLHFGNGTRLTVT.